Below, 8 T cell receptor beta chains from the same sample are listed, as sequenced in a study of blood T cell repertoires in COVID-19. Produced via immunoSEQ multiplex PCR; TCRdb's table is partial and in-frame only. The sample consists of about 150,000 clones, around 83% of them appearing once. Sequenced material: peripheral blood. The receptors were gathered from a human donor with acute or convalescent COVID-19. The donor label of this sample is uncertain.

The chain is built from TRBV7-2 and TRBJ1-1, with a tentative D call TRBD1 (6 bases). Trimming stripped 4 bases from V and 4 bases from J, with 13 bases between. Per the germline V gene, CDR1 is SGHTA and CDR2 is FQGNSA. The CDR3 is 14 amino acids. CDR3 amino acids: CASSSLGGPTEAFF. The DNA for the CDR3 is TGTGCCAGCAGCTCCTTGGGGGGGCCCACTGAAGCTTTCTTT.

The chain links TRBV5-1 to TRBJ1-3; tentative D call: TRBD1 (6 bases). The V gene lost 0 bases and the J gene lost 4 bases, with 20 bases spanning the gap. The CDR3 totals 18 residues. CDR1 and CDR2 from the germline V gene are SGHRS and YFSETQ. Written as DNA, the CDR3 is TGCGCCAGCAGCTTGGCCTTATTTGCCGTAGGGGGAGGAAACACCATATATTTT. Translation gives CASSLALFAVGGGNTIYF.

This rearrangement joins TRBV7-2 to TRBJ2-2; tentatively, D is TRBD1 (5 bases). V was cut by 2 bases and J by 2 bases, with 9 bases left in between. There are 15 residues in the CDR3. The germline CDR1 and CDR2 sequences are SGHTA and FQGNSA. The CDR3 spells CASSLRQLNTGELFF. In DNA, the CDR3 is TGTGCCAGCAGCTTAAGACAGCTAAACACCGGGGAGCTGTTTTTT.

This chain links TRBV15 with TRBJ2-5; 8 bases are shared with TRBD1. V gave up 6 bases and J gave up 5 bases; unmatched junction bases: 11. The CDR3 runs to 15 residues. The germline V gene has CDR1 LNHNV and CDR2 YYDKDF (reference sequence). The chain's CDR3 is CATRTGGRLGETQYF. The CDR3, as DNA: TGTGCCACCAGAACAGGGGGTCGACTAGGGGAGACCCAGTACTTC.

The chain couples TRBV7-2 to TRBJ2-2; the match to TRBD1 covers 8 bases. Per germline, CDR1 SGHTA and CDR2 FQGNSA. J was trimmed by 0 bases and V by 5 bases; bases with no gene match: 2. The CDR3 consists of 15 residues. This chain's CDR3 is CASSTDRANTGELFF. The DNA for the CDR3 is TGTGCCAGCAGCACGGACAGGGCGAACACCGGGGAGCTGTTTTTT.

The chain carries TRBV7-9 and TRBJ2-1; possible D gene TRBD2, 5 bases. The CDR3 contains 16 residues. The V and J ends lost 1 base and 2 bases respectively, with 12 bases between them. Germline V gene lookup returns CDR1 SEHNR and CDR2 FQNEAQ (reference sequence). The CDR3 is CASSLDQTIAYNEQFF. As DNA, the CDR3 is TGTGCCAGCAGCTTAGACCAGACTATCGCCTACAATGAGCAGTTCTTC.

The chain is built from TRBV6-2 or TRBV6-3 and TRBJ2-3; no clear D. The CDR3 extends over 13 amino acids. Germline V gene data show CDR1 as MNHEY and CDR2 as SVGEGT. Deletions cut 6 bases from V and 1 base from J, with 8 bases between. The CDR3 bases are TGTGCCAGCAGCCCCTCGGGCACAGATACGCAGTATTTT. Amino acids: CASSPSGTDTQYF.

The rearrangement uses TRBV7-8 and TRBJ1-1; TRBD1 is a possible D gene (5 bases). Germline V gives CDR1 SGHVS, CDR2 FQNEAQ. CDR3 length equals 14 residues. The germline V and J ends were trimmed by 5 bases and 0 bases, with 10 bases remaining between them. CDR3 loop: CASSPTGMNTEAFF. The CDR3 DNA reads TGTGCCAGCAGCCCAACAGGCATGAACACTGAAGCTTTCTTT.